This T cell receptor beta chain was sequenced for a study of CD8+CD57+ T cells in acquired aplastic anemia (dated by TCRdb to the late 2010s). About the investigation overall: On average, sorted CD4+ and CD8+ cells yielded 3 to 4 ug of extracted DNA, with a range of about 0.17 to 27.4 ug. CD8+CD57+ expansion was defined as a frequency above the mean frequency observed in healthy subjects. Here is what the overall study found, with its caveats: Approximately 27 CD8+ CDR3 sequences were found in both patients and controls but appeared to be highly expressed in patients and within the immunodominant clones of the patients. No significant difference in CD8+ Simpson's diversity was found between patients and healthy controls (P=0.060).

Reading the germline V gene (reference sequence) gives CDR1 SEHNR and CDR2 FQNEAQ. At the junction V is shortened by 5 bases and J by 10 bases; bases outside the gene matches: 11. Measured from the cysteine to the phenylalanine, the CDR3 is 16 residues long. Kept here is only the CDR3 DNA, which spans 48 bases and is read in frame from base 1. Genomic DNA served as template for TCR beta VDJ combination and CDR3 sequence profiling. An Illumina HiSeq 2000 was the platform used for TCR repertoire sequencing. As for how the authors treated the data: TRBV/TRBJ rearrangement plots, CDR3 size and DJ length profiles, and Simpson's diversity index were used to evaluate the repertoires. The most abundant DNA sequence in the deep sequencing data was defined as the immunodominant clone. CDR3 amino acid sequences were checked for sharing between subjects and were compared against published repertoires and the VDJdb database. The raw public reads went through TCRdb reprocessing: fastp at Q25, MiXCR clone calling, in-frame beta chains kept. Rows with one shared CDR3 protein collapse into an entry with the most common genes and DNA. These V and J calls originate from TCRdb's pipeline instead of the authors' own analysis. This sample holds hundreds of thousands of distinct CDR3 sequences; more than 45% were observed only once. The top ten constitute approximately 8% of the sample.

Expansion of CD8+CD57+ cells had been shown by flow cytometry in the patients chosen for sequencing. Severe acquired aplastic anemia was diagnosed in all patients according to International Study of Aplastic Anemia and Agranulocytosis and Camitta criteria. No therapy had been received by the patients at the time of blood sampling. In this study, sorted CD4+ and CD8+ T cells from the blood of healthy subjects and of severe aplastic anemia patients had their TCR repertoires deep-sequenced. In the USA, patient enrollment took place under clinicaltrials.gov protocols 00001620, 01623167, 00001397, 00071045, 00081523 and 00961064. Ficoll-Paque density gradient centrifugation was used to isolate peripheral blood mononuclear cells. Before DNA extraction, CD4+ and CD8+ T cells were sorted with FACS or magnetic beads. This clonotype was detected ten times or more. Its antigen specificity is not known. No much larger clone is present one base from it, and per-base qualities are unavailable.

This sequence uses TRBV7-9 and TRBJ2-2, with 12 bases in between that match TRBD2. Sample: sorted CD4+, CD8+, or CD8+CD57+ T cells (not recorded which) from PBMCs. This sequence originates from a human donor with aplastic anemia. The CDR3 loop reads CASSPASGRGNQELFF. At the DNA level, the sequence is TGTGCCAGCAGCCCCGCTAGCGGGAGGGGCAACCAGGAGCTGTTTTTT.